This TCR beta chain was observed in a study of beta chain features in type 1 diabetes. Study-wide results and caveats: Significant though moderate, a shortening of TCRB CDR3s appeared in all four CD4+ subsets of Type 1 diabetes patients. The naive, central memory and Treg TCRB repertoires showed an apparent similarity that was greater among patients than among healthy donors.

The germline gives CDR1 SGHTA, CDR2 FQGNSA. Trimming shortened V by 5 bases and J by 8 bases, and 9 bases separated the two germline ends. The CDR3 loop spans 11 amino acids. This clone has at least ten counts. Its target is not known. Reverse transcription of all isolated RNA meant that expressed TCRB transcripts were sequenced. Naive, central memory and regulatory T cell samples produced a mean of about 4 million reads. Clones were read by immunoSEQ multiplex PCR, and TCRdb kept only the in-frame ones, dropping some. The sample records about 290,000 clones, 7% to 9% being singletons. Once sorted, every population was more than 95% pure.

Sequencing input: central memory CD4+ T cells from blood. The chain carries TRBV7-2 and TRBJ1-1; D not certain. This TCR came from a woman under 30 in good health. As DNA, the CDR3 is TGTGCCAGCAGCGACCTCTTAGAAGCTTTCTTT. Its protein is CASSDLLEAFF.